This section outlines one T cell receptor (beta chain) sequence together with its context. What it binds is unknown. Autoimmune disease history or systemic immunosuppression meant exclusion. Germline trimming cut 0 bases from V and 2 bases from J; bases unmatched to any gene: 10. CDR3 length: 17 residues. Germline V gene lookup returns CDR1 GTSNPN and CDR2 SVGIG (reference sequence). The data belong to a study of OX40 agonist ivuxolimab in advanced cancers. For the study at large: The dose of intravenous ivuxolimab that patients received every 2 weeks ranged from 0.01 to 10 mg/kg. Study-level points and caveats: Doses of 0.1 to 3.0 mg/kg were accompanied by clonal expansion of CD4+ and CD8+ blood T cells by week 6. Among T cells, CD8+ cells averaged more expanded clones than CD4+ cells.

The method was immunoSEQ multiplex PCR; TCRdb's version includes in-frame clones alone and lacks a portion of them. The sample has 30,000 to 45,000 clones; more than 60% are singletons. The input for sequencing was CD4+ or CD8+ T cells sorted from blood, taken in a trial of the OX40 agonist ivuxolimab. This TCR derives from an adult with an advanced solid tumor such as melanoma, head and neck, liver or kidney cancer. The chain combines TRBV30 with TRBJ2-4; TRBD2 aligns across 7 bases. CDR3 sequence: CAWSVPRGTNSKNIQYF. As DNA, the CDR3 is TGTGCCTGGAGTGTACCTCGGGGGACTAACTCCAAAAACATTCAGTACTTC.